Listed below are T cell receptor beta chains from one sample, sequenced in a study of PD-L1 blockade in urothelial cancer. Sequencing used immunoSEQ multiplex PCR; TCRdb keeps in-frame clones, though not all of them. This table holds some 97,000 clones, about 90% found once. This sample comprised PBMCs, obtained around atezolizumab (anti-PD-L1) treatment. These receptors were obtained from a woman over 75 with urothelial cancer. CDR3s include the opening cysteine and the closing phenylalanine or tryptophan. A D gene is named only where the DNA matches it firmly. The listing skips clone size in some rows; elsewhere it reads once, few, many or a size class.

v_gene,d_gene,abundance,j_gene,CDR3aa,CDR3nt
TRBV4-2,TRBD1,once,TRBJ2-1,CASSQVGQGNNEQFF,TGTGCCAGCAGCCAAGTGGGACAGGGTAACAATGAGCAGTTCTTC
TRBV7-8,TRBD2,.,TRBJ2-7,CASSPGTSGSRSYEQYF,TGTGCCAGCAGCCCCGGGACTAGCGGGAGTCGGTCGTACGAGCAGTACTTC
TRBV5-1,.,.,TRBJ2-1,CASSLGGGPENEQFF,TGCGCCAGCAGCCTCGGCGGAGGGCCGGAGAATGAGCAGTTCTTC
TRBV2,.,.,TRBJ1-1,CASSEGRVANTEAFF,TGTGCCAGCAGTGAAGGCAGGGTGGCGAACACTGAAGCTTTCTTT
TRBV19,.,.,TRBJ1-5,CASSFNRDTPYQPQHF,TGTGCCAGTAGTTTTAATCGGGACACCCCGTATCAGCCCCAGCATTTT
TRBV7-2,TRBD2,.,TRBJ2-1,CASSSTSGSYNEQFF,TGTGCCAGCAGCTCAACTAGCGGGAGCTACAATGAGCAGTTCTTC
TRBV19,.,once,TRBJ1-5,CASSIARVYQPQHF,TGTGCCAGTAGTATAGCCAGGGTTTATCAGCCCCAGCATTTT
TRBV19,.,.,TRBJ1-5,CASIPGQGRSNQPQHF,TGTGCCAGTATTCCGGGACAAGGTCGTAGCAATCAGCCCCAGCATTTT
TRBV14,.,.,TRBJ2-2,CASSQDPGITGELFF,TGTGCCAGCAGCCAAGATCCGGGGATCACCGGGGAGCTGTTTTTT
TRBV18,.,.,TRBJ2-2,CASSPQRNTGELFF,TGTGCCAGCTCCCCTCAGCGGAACACCGGGGAGCTGTTTTTT
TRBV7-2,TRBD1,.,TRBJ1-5,CASSFLSSRGSNQPQHF,TGTGCCAGCAGCTTCCTCTCTAGCAGGGGGAGCAATCAGCCCCAGCATTTT
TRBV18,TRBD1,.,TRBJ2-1,CAKLTGQGDYNEQFF,TGTGCCAAACTAACAGGACAGGGAGACTACAATGAGCAGTTCTTC
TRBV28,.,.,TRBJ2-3,CASSLGPAGTDTQYF,TGTGCCAGCAGCCTCGGCCCGGCGGGCACAGATACGCAGTATTTT
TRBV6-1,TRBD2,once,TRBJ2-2,CASSAGVETGELFF,TGTGCCAGCAGCGCGGGAGTGGAGACCGGGGAGCTGTTTTTT
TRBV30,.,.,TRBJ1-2,CAWSRARSYGYTF,TGTGCCTGGAGCAGGGCTCGGAGCTATGGCTACACCTTC
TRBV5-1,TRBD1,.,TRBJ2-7,CASPPGQDQGEQYF,TGCGCCAGTCCCCCGGGACAGGACCAGGGGGAGCAGTACTTC
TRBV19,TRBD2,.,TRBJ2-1,CASSIEGTSDYNEQFF,TGTGCCAGTAGTATAGAAGGGACTAGCGACTACAATGAGCAGTTCTTC
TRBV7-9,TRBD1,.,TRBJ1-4,CASSLGDRATNEKLFF,TGTGCCAGCAGCTTAGGTGACAGGGCAACTAATGAAAAACTGTTTTTT
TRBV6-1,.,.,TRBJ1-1,CASSVDGGSTEAFF,TGTGCCAGCAGTGTTGACGGCGGTAGCACTGAAGCTTTCTTT
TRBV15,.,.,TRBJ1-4,CATSRPGPNEKLFF,TGTGCCACCAGCAGACCAGGGCCGAATGAAAAACTGTTTTTT
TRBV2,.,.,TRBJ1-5,CASSLRGHNQPQHF,TGTGCCAGCAGTCTCAGGGGCCATAATCAGCCCCAGCATTTT
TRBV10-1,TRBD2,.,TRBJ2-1,CASSSGLAGAQLEQFF,TGCGCCAGCAGTTCGGGACTAGCGGGAGCTCAGTTGGAGCAGTTCTTC
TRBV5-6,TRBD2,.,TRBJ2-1,CASSSFISGSVDNEQFF,TGTGCCAGCAGCTCTTTCATTAGCGGGAGTGTGGACAATGAGCAGTTCTTC
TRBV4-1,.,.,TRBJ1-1,CASSQLLGGTTNTEAFF,TGCGCCAGCAGCCAACTCTTGGGGGGAACAACAAACACTGAAGCTTTCTTT
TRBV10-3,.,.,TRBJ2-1,CAIRETTGNTNEQFF,TGTGCCATCAGGGAAACAACCGGGAACACCAATGAGCAGTTCTTC
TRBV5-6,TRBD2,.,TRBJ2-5,CASSLGGSGGETQYF,TGTGCCAGCAGCTTGGGAGGGTCGGGGGGGGAGACCCAGTACTTC
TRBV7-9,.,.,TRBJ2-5,CASSLALGQGKETQYF,TGTGCCAGCAGCTTAGCGCTAGGCCAGGGGAAAGAGACCCAGTACTTC
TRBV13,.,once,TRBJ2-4,CASSKDRGGAKNIQYF,TGTGCCAGCAGCAAAGACCGGGGTGGAGCCAAAAACATTCAGTACTTC
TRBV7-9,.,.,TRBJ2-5,CASSWEGQAQETQYF,TGTGCCAGCAGCTGGGAGGGACAGGCCCAAGAGACCCAGTACTTC